This T cell receptor (beta chain) was observed in a study of cytomegalovirus exposure and HLA in healthy donors. Study findings and constraints: Follow-up analysis seemed to connect common viral pathogens with several of the most significant clusters identified.

This clone was counted a few times. Its specificity is not known. Every donor was a healthy person donating bone marrow. Amplification used 60 Vbeta primers and 13 Jbeta primers. Profiling relied on immunoSEQ multiplex PCR, and the TCRdb table lists in-frame clones only, not all of them. The data contain 65,000 or so clones, over 50% of them singletons. V gave up 2 bases and J gave up 4 bases, with 8 bases separating them. The CDR3 length is 13 residues. CDR1 and CDR2 (germline): MNHEY, SMNVEV (reference sequence). This receptor was identified in a young man in good health and CMV-seronegative. J is TRBJ2-5 and V is TRBV27, with D maybe TRBD1 (5 bases). Sequencing was done on a sample of PBMCs. Written as DNA, the CDR3 is TGTGCCAGCAGTTTAGGGGCGTCAGAGACCCAGTACTTC. The encoded protein is CASSLGASETQYF.